The clone carrying this T cell receptor beta chain has a single count. This sample is drawn from a study of blood T cell repertoires in COVID-19. The overall study: Samples of COVID-19 (acute and convalescent) were obtained from the United States, Italy and Spain. PBMCs, B-cell-depleted T cells, or T cells were the source of the cDNA or gDNA that made up the material.

As originally analysed: Quantification of nucleated cells was approximated via reference gene primer amplification. TCRdb's table, derived via immunoSEQ multiplex PCR, lists solely in-frame clones and lacks some. The V and J calls and clone size come from that table; D and trimming were worked out from the DNA. The sample has 210,000 or so clones; around four fifths are singletons. The sample was peripheral blood. The sequence came from a human donor in a cohort sampled during active COVID-19.

CDR3 region: CASSSSTLAGGGEQYF. The CDR3 DNA is TGTGCCAGCAGCTCATCCACCCTAGCGGGAGGGGGCGAGCAGTACTTC. This chain links TRBV7-6 with TRBJ2-7; 12 positions match TRBD2. Germline-derived CDR1 and CDR2 are SGHVS and FNYEAQ. Trimming cost V 4 bases and J 6 bases; bases outside gene matches: 10. There are 16 residues in the CDR3. The variable domain in full, completed from reference TRBV7-6 and TRBJ2-7, reads GAGVSQSPRYKVTKRGQDVALRCDPISGHVSLYWYRQALGQGPEFLTYFNYEAQQDKSGLPNDRFSAERPEGSISTLTIQRTEQRDSAMYRCASSSSTLAGGGEQYFGPGTRLTVT.